This T cell receptor (beta chain) is from a study of cytomegalovirus exposure and HLA in healthy donors. 13 Jbeta primers and 60 Vbeta primers were used for the PCR. This table comes from immunoSEQ multiplex PCR, and its TCRdb copy is limited to in-frame clones, with some not included. The data show 100,000 to 150,000 clones, approximately 80% seen once. CDR3 length: 15 residues. Trimming took 4 bases from V and 7 from J; bases not matched to a gene: 11. Germline V gene sequence: CDR1 SGHDT, CDR2 YYEEEE. Specimen: PBMCs. The chain combines TRBV5-6 with TRBJ2-1; 7 nucleotides line up with TRBD1. The receptor was isolated from a man in his fifties or sixties in good health and CMV-seronegative. CDR3 sequence: CASSVSTGFWNEQFF. The CDR3 DNA sequence: TGTGCCAGCAGCGTATCGACAGGGTTTTGGAATGAGCAGTTCTTC.